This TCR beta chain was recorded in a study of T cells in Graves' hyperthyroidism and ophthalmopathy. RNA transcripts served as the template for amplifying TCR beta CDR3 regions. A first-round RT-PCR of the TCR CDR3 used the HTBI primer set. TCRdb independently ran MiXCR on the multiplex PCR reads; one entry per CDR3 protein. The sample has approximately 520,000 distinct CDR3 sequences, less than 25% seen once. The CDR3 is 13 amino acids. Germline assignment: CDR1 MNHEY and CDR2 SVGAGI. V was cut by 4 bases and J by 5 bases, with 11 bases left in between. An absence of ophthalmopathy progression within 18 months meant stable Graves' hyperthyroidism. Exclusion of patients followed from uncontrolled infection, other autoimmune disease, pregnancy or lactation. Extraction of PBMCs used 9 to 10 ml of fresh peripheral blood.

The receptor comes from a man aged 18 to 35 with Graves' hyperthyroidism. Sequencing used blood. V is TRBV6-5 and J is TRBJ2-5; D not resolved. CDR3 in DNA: TGTGCCAGCAGTTCGACCAAGAGGGAGACCCAGTACTTC. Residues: CASSSTKRETQYF.